These 32 T cell receptor beta chains originate from one sample sequenced in a study of cytomegalovirus exposure and HLA in healthy donors. Produced via immunoSEQ multiplex PCR; TCRdb's table is partial and in-frame only. Of roughly 65,000 clones in the sample, almost 95% were seen once. Material: PBMCs. Receptors were obtained from a man between 18 and 29 years old in good health and CMV-seropositive.

This rearrangement joins TRBV6-5 to TRBJ1-2, with no clear D. V lost 8 bases, J lost 3 bases, and 4 bases lay in between. Germline loops: CDR1 MNHEY, CDR2 SVGAGI. CDR3 length: 10 amino acids. The CDR3 reads CASSDYGYTF. CDR3 in DNA: TGTGCCAGCTCAGACTATGGCTACACCTTC.

CDR3 DNA: TGTGCCTGGATCTTTAGACAGGGATTGCGAAACACCATATATTTT. Residues: CAWIFRQGLRNTIYF. This rearrangement joins TRBV30 to TRBJ1-3; 7 bases align to TRBD1. Germline V gene lookup returns CDR1 GTSNPN and CDR2 SVGIG (reference sequence). The ends lost 4 bases at V and 5 bases at J; junction bases unmatched: 11. The CDR3 consists of 15 residues.

This chain joins TRBV7-3 and TRBJ2-1; 8 bases line up with TRBD1. The CDR3 is made up of 16 amino acids. Trimming removed 5 bases from V and 7 bases from J; junction bases left unmatched: 13. CDR1 and CDR2 from the germline V gene are SGHTA and FQGTGA. The CDR3 DNA reads as TGTGCCAGCAGCGATCCAGACAGGGGACTCGGGAATGAGCAGTTCTTC. It is translated as CASSDPDRGLGNEQFF.

V is TRBV5-4 and J is TRBJ1-3; TRBD1 might be the D (5 bases). V was trimmed by 1 base and J by 0 bases, leaving 8 bases between them. The CDR3 is 15 residues long. Germline V gene lookup returns CDR1 SGHNT and CDR2 YYREEE (reference sequence). The CDR3 nucleotides read TGTGCCAGCAGCTTGATCGGGGGCTCTGGAAACACCATATATTTT. It yields the protein CASSLIGGSGNTIYF. Filled out from reference TRBV5-4 and TRBJ1-3, the complete variable domain reads ETGVTQSPTHLIKTRGQQVTLRCSSQSGHNTVSWYQQALGQGPQFIFQYYREEENGRGNFPPRFSGLQFPNYSSELNVNALELDDSALYLCASSLIGGSGNTIYFGEGSWLTVV.

The rearrangement joins TRBV28 to TRBJ1-1; 9 positions match TRBD1. CDR1 and CDR2 from the germline V gene are MDHEN and SYDVKM. Losses at the gene ends were 2 bases for V and 3 bases for J; bases not matched to a gene: 7. The length of the CDR3 is 16 residues. The CDR3 sequence is CASSLVEQGAYTEAFF. CDR3 nucleotide sequence: TGTGCCAGCAGTTTAGTAGAACAGGGGGCGTACACTGAAGCTTTCTTT. The full variable domain, in which reference TRBV28 and TRBJ1-1 provide the parts outside the CDR3, is DVKVTQSSRYLVKRTGEKVFLECVQDMDHENMFWYRQDPGLGLRLIYFSYDVKMKEKGDIPEGYSVSREKKERFSLILESASTNQTSMYLCASSLVEQGAYTEAFFGQGTRLTVV.

This clone showed up just once. DNA for the CDR3: TGTGCCAGCAGTACCCCGGGACAGTTTATATTGAACACTGAAGCTTTCTTT. This gives the protein CASSTPGQFILNTEAFF. V gene TRBV28 combines with J gene TRBJ1-1, with 7 positions matching TRBD1. The CDR3 has 17 amino acids. V was pared by 5 bases and J by 0 bases, with 12 bases of the junction left unmatched. Germline assignment: CDR1 MDHEN and CDR2 SYDVKM.

In this sample, this clone turned up a few times. The rearrangement links TRBV11-2 to TRBJ2-7; D not resolved. V was cut by 4 bases and J by 0 bases, with 7 bases left in between. Germline CDR1 reads SGHAT; CDR2 reads FQNNGV. This CDR3 spans 13 amino acids. The CDR3 coding sequence is TGTGCCAGCAGCTCCCCGTACTCCTACGAGCAGTACTTC. Translating gives CASSSPYSYEQYF.

V is TRBV11-2 and J is TRBJ2-4, with 9 positions matching TRBD2. The CDR3 is 17 residues long. Trimming at V came to 1 base and at J to 8 bases, leaving 12 bases not matched to a gene. Germline CDR1 SGHAT, CDR2 FQNNGV. CDR3 DNA sequence: TGTGCCAGCAGCTTAGGGTTAGGAGCGGGAGGAGGACACATTCAGTACTTC. Its protein product is CASSLGLGAGGGHIQYF.

The V and J genes are TRBV7-9 and TRBJ1-2; no reliable D call. Germline V gene sequence: CDR1 SEHNR, CDR2 FQNEAQ (reference sequence). This CDR3 spans 14 amino acids. Trimming removed 7 bases from V and 0 bases from J, with 12 bases in between. The CDR3 DNA reads TGTGCCAGCACCCCGACTGGAGCTAACTATGGCTACACCTTC. Amino acids: CASTPTGANYGYTF.

The chain carries TRBV6-5 and TRBJ2-4, with D possibly TRBD1 on 6 matching bases. There are 15 residues in the CDR3. The ends were cut back, 6 bases at V and 15 bases at J, with 27 bases in the middle. Germline CDR1 and CDR2: MNHEY and SVGAGI. This chain's CDR3 is CASREPGQATSGLYF. CDR3 bases: TGTGCCAGCAGAGAACCGGGACAAGCCACTAGTGGCCTGTACTTC.

The genes are TRBV30 and TRBJ2-5; possible D gene TRBD1, 6 bases. The CDR3 runs 14 residues. From germline, CDR1 is GTSNPN and CDR2 SVGIG (reference sequence). Trimming left V 3 bases short and J 12 bases short, with 23 bases between. DNA for the CDR3: TGTGCCTGGAGGCTGGGGGCCAGGGGTATTGAGAAGTACTTC. Translating gives CAWRLGARGIEKYF.

This chain uses TRBV19 with TRBJ2-7; 7 bases are shared with TRBD1. CDR1 is LNHDA and CDR2 is SQIVND in the germline V gene (reference sequence). J gave up 3 bases and V 6 bases, and 11 bases lay outside the gene matches. The length of the CDR3 is 15 residues. The CDR3 spells CASSLNRGSGYEQYF. The CDR3 DNA is TGTGCCAGTAGCCTCAACAGGGGATCGGGCTACGAGCAGTACTTC.

The V and J genes are TRBV18 and TRBJ2-5, with 7 bases that match TRBD2. The V gene end was trimmed by 3 bases and the J gene end by 0 bases; junction bases not matched to a gene: 7. The CDR3 runs 16 residues. Germline V lookup: CDR1 KGHSH, CDR2 LQKENI. DNA for the CDR3: TGTGCCAGCTCACCTCTAGCGGCCACGTACCAAGAGACCCAGTACTTC. Its translation is CASSPLAATYQETQYF.

The V gene is TRBV19, the J gene TRBJ2-7, with 9 positions matching TRBD1. V lost 6 bases to trimming and J lost 3 bases; unmatched junction nucleotides: 6. This CDR3 contains 14 residues. Germline V gives CDR1 LNHDA, CDR2 SQIVND (reference sequence). CDR3 residues: CASSLQGANYEQYF. CDR3 nucleotide sequence: TGTGCCAGTAGCCTACAGGGGGCAAACTACGAGCAGTACTTC. The entire variable domain, with the rest obtained from reference TRBV19 and TRBJ2-7, is as follows: DGGITQSPKYLFRKEGQNVTLSCEQNLNHDAMYWYRQDPGQGLRLIYYSQIVNDFQKGDIAEGYSVSREKKESFPLTVTSAQKNPTAFYLCASSLQGANYEQYFGPGTRLTVT.

This chain joins TRBV6-1 and TRBJ2-7; 10 bases fit TRBD1. V dropped 4 bases and J dropped 1; count of bases not matched to a gene: 10. From germline, CDR1 is MNHNS and CDR2 SASEGT. This CDR3 contains 17 residues. CDR3 nucleotides: TGTGCCAGCAGTGTTCCCTTGGGGACAGGGGAATCCTACGAGCAGTACTTC. Amino acid sequence: CASSVPLGTGESYEQYF.

The chain joins TRBV4-1 to TRBJ2-3; 9 bases are shared with TRBD2. Trimming removed 1 base from V and 4 bases from J; junction bases left unmatched: 12. The CDR3 extends over 18 amino acids. Germline V lookup: CDR1 MGHRA, CDR2 YSYEKL. The CDR3 region is CASSQAPGSGRIPDTQYF. The CDR3 DNA is TGCGCCAGCAGCCAAGCGCCCGGGAGCGGGAGGATTCCAGATACGCAGTATTTT.

The chain joins TRBV4-1 to TRBJ2-1, with D perhaps TRBD2 (7 bases). The CDR3 contains 18 residues. V was clipped by 1 base and J by 8 bases, with 24 bases between them. Germline CDR1 MGHRA, CDR2 YSYEKL. DNA for the CDR3: TGCGCCAGCAGCCAAGTCAAGGGGGGGCCTAGTACGGAGGATGAGCAGTTCTTC. Amino acid sequence: CASSQVKGGPSTEDEQFF.

The chain couples TRBV30 to TRBJ2-2; D not certain. The germline CDR1 and CDR2 sequences are GTSNPN and SVGIG (reference sequence). V shed 0 bases and J shed 5 bases, with 7 bases lying between them. CDR3 size: 13 residues. In DNA form, the CDR3 reads TGTGCCTGGAGTGTACTTCCAACCGGGGAGCTGTTTTTT. Translated, it gives CAWSVLPTGELFF.

J is TRBJ2-1 and V is TRBV30; 16 nucleotides agree with TRBD2. CDR1 is GTSNPN and CDR2 is SVGIG in the germline V gene (reference sequence). The CDR3 is 19 amino acids. The junction had 7 bases not matched to a gene; V was cut back by 2 bases and J by 0 bases. In DNA, the CDR3 is TGTGCCTGGAGTCCTCCGGGACTAGCGGGAGGGAGCTCCTACAATGAGCAGTTCTTC. Amino acid sequence: CAWSPPGLAGGSSYNEQFF.

The DNA for the CDR3 is TGTGCCAGCAGCTTCACGGGACTAGCTTCCTACGAGCAGTACTTC. Translation: CASSFTGLASYEQYF. The rearrangement joins TRBV5-6 to TRBJ2-7, with 9 nucleotides matching TRBD2. Trimming at V came to 2 bases and at J to 1 base, leaving 4 bases not matched to a gene. CDR3 length: 15 amino acids. Germline lookup yields CDR1 SGHDT and CDR2 YYEEEE.

This chain joins TRBV28 and TRBJ2-7, with a possible D match to TRBD1 (6 bases). Per germline, CDR1 MDHEN and CDR2 SYDVKM. The CDR3 totals 15 residues. With 5 bases removed from V and 1 base from J, the gap between germline ends came to 15 bases. CDR3 amino acids: CASSPPGARSYEQYF. In DNA form, the CDR3 reads TGTGCCAGCAGTCCCCCAGGGGCAAGGTCCTACGAGCAGTACTTC.

The V gene is TRBV2, the J gene TRBJ2-3, with TRBD1 matching over 7 bases. There are 14 residues in the CDR3. V gave up 8 bases and J gave up 0 bases; unmatched junction bases: 5. The germline V gene has CDR1 SNHLY and CDR2 FYNNEI. The chain's CDR3 is CASPRDSSTDTQYF. The CDR3 DNA is TGTGCCAGCCCCCGGGACAGCAGCACAGATACGCAGTATTTT.

The rearrangement uses TRBV7-3 and TRBJ2-1; 12 positions agree with TRBD1. With 4 bases clipped from V and 9 bases from J, the junction kept 10 bases outside the gene matches. This CDR3 has 16 residues. Germline-derived CDR1 and CDR2 are SGHTA and FQGTGA. The CDR3 protein is CASSSFLGQGAGEQFF. The CDR3 DNA is TGTGCCAGCAGCTCATTTTTGGGACAGGGGGCGGGTGAGCAGTTCTTC. The full variable domain, in which reference TRBV7-3 and TRBJ2-1 provide the parts outside the CDR3, is GAGVSQTPSNKVTEKGKYVELRCDPISGHTALYWYRQSLGQGPEFLIYFQGTGAADDSGLPNDRFFAVRPEGSVSTLKIQRTERGDSAVYLCASSSFLGQGAGEQFFGPGTRLTVL.

The CDR3 DNA reads as TGTGCCAGCAGTTACTCGTCTTTACTGCCCCAGCATTTT. It translates to CASSYSSLLPQHF. The V gene is TRBV6-5, the J gene TRBJ1-5; D gene uncertain. Germline assignment: CDR1 MNHEY and CDR2 SVGAGI. The V end was cut by 0 bases, the J end by 9 bases, with 9 bases between. This CDR3 is 13 amino acids long.

This chain connects TRBV18 to TRBJ1-1; possible D gene TRBD1, 5 bases. The V gene's germline CDR1 is KGHSH and CDR2 LQKENI. The CDR3 is 15 residues long. The V and J ends lost 1 base and 3 bases respectively, with 12 bases between them. CDR3 loop: CASSPQWGEDTEAFF. The CDR3 region has the DNA TGTGCCAGCTCACCACAATGGGGCGAGGACACTGAAGCTTTCTTT. Full variable domain (rest looked up from reference TRBV18 and TRBJ1-1): NAGVMQNPRHLVRRRGQEARLRCSPMKGHSHVYWYRQLPEEGLKFMVYLQKENIIDESGMPKERFSAEFPKEGPSILRIQQVVRGDSAAYFCASSPQWGEDTEAFFGQGTRLTVV.

The V and J genes are TRBV2 and TRBJ1-2; 7 bases agree with TRBD1. Losses at the gene ends were 4 bases for V and 6 bases for J; bases not matched to a gene: 11. CDR3 size: 15 residues. CDR1 SNHLY and CDR2 FYNNEI come from the germline V gene. The CDR3 reads CASSARQGGGDGYTF. The CDR3 DNA reads as TGTGCCAGCAGTGCCCGACAGGGAGGAGGCGATGGCTACACCTTC. Full variable domain (missing parts from reference TRBV2 and TRBJ1-2): EPEVTQTPSHQVTQMGQEVILRCVPISNHLYFYWYRQILGQKVEFLVSFYNNEISEKSEIFDDQFSVERPDGSNFTLKIRSTKLEDSAMYFCASSARQGGGDGYTFGSGTRLTVV.

The chain joins TRBV28 to TRBJ2-5; TRBD2 aligns across 11 bases. CDR1 and CDR2 from the germline V gene are MDHEN and SYDVKM. Trimming at V came to 2 bases and at J to 2 bases, leaving 1 base not matched to a gene. This CDR3 comprises 15 residues. CDR3 nucleotides: TGTGCCAGCAGTTTACTAGCGGGAGGTCAAGAGACCCAGTACTTC. It codes for CASSLLAGGQETQYF.

CDR3 DNA: TGTGCCAGCAGCTTAGCACAGTACCAAGAGACCCAGTACTTC. This translates into CASSLAQYQETQYF. V and J are TRBV7-9 and TRBJ2-5, with unresolved D. Germline V gene data show CDR1 as SEHNR and CDR2 as FQNEAQ (reference sequence). The CDR3 consists of 14 residues. Between the trimmed V and J ends, which lost 0 bases and 0 bases, there was a span of 5 bases.

About this clone: This CDR3 is also generated by other DNA sequences in the sample. The J gene is TRBJ1-1, the V gene TRBV11-2; D perhaps matches TRBD1 (5 bases). CDR3 length: 13 residues. CDR1 is SGHAT and CDR2 is FQNNGV in the germline V gene. The V and J ends lost 3 bases and 1 base respectively, with 6 bases between them. CDR3 in amino acids: CASSLQGNTEAFF. The CDR3 DNA sequence: TGTGCCAGCAGCTTGCAGGGGAACACTGAAGCTTTCTTT.

The chain couples TRBV7-9 to TRBJ2-1, with a possible D match to TRBD2 (5 bases). Germline loops: CDR1 SEHNR, CDR2 FQNEAQ (reference sequence). V lost 3 bases and J 9 bases, leaving 27 bases between the germline ends. The CDR3 consists of 18 residues. The CDR3 spells CASSFLEVVHSSPSEQFF. In DNA form, the CDR3 reads TGTGCCAGCAGCTTTTTGGAGGTTGTTCATAGTAGCCCGAGTGAGCAGTTCTTC.

This clone was recorded only once. V is TRBV6-4 and J is TRBJ2-1, with 9 nucleotides matching TRBD1. The V gene end was trimmed by 2 bases and the J gene end by 6 bases; junction bases not matched to a gene: 5. The CDR3 is made up of 15 amino acids. Germline loops: CDR1 MRHNA, CDR2 SNTAGT. The CDR3 nucleotides are TGTGCCAGCAGTGACACCTTGACAGGGGGCAATGAGCAGTTCTTC. It encodes CASSDTLTGGNEQFF.

This clone occurred once. This chain joins TRBV5-4 and TRBJ2-7; D might be TRBD2 (5 bases). The CDR3 runs to 14 residues. CDR1 and CDR2 from the germline V gene are SGHNT and YYREEE (reference sequence). V lost 5 bases to trimming and J lost 0 bases, with 12 bases between them. Written as DNA, the CDR3 is TGTGCCAGCAGAGAAGACTACAGCTCCTACGAGCAGTACTTC. Its translation is CASREDYSSYEQYF.